What follows describes a single T cell receptor (beta chain). This sample was taken from a study of blood T cell repertoires in COVID-19. About the study: PBMCs, B-cell-depleted T cells, or T cells provided the cDNA or gDNA that made up the material.

Authors' processing steps: Researchers report that nucleated cell counts were estimated from reference gene primer amplification. The assay was immunoSEQ multiplex PCR, and TCRdb's table has in-frame clones only and misses some. V, J and clone size were drawn from that table, and D and trimming were deduced from the DNA. Found here are some 410,000 clones, more than 75% of them singletons; the top ten hold approximately 1%. Clinical histories supplied by participants themselves formed the basis of cohort assignment. Germline V CDR1 and CDR2: KGHDR, SFDVKD. This CDR3 region has 15 residues. Trimming stripped 2 bases from V and 9 bases from J, with 16 bases between.

The chain couples TRBV24-1 to TRBJ2-1; TRBD1 might be the D (6 bases). The clonotype was recovered from a woman in her 30s with acute COVID-19. Sequencing input: PBMCs or T cells enriched from blood (not recorded which). CDR3: CATSDSWQGTSEQFF. CDR3 nucleotides: TGTGCCACCAGTGATTCTTGGCAGGGGACAAGTGAGCAGTTCTTC.